This T cell receptor beta chain was identified in a study of blood T cell repertoires in COVID-19. As for the study in general: Samples taken during acute and convalescent COVID-19 were collected in the United States, Italy and Spain.

This clone has more than one count but fewer than ten. The length of the CDR3 is 14 residues. V lost 5 bases to trimming and J lost 3 bases; unmatched junction nucleotides: 5. Germline V CDR1 and CDR2: MNHEY, SVGAGI. Source study methods: Amplification with reference gene primers provided the estimates of nucleated cell counts. Repertoires were generated with immunoSEQ multiplex PCR, while TCRdb's copy carries only in-frame clones and drops some. The D gene and trimming were derived from the DNA, and the V and J assignments and clone size from that table. The sample shows around 140,000 clones, 78% of them seen only once. All enrollees were roughly 18 to 100 years old and from under 25 US areas. Cohort 3 recovered donors had two negative PCRs, clearance, or symptom resolution.

This sequence originates from a woman between 45 and 60 years old who had recovered from COVID-19. The chain joins TRBV6-5 to TRBJ1-1, with 8 nucleotides matching TRBD1. The sample was PBMCs or T cells enriched from blood (not recorded which). The CDR3 region has the DNA TGTGCCAGCAGTCTCTCGACAGGGGACACTGAAGCTTTCTTT. This gives the protein CASSLSTGDTEAFF.